The clone carrying this T cell receptor (beta chain) was seen a handful of times. Its antigen remains unidentified. These data belong to a study of T cell responses to AZD1222 COVID-19 vaccine. Broader study findings: Spike-specific TCR breadth and depth both grew after two AZD1222 doses. Clonal diversity may have been underestimated, and the donors were mostly white British, with more females than males. Researchers report vaccine-associated CD4 TCRs spanning spike, with dominance at 160-218 and 743-854. Among AZD1222 vaccinees, only five or six were seropositive at baseline.

The repertoire was sequenced with immunoSEQ multiplex PCR; TCRdb's copy has only in-frame clones and lacks some. The data show some 200,000 clones, with approximately 90% seen just once and approximately 3.4% held by the top ten. The receptor was isolated from an adult who received the AZD1222 COVID-19 vaccine. The sequences come from peripheral blood, collected 28 days after the second AZD1222 dose.

The CDR3, as DNA: TGTGCCAGCAGCTTAGCCGGGACAGCTAATGAAAAACTGTTTTTT. This translates into CASSLAGTANEKLFF. The chain combines TRBV7-8 with TRBJ1-4; the match to TRBD1 covers 7 bases. Trimming at V came to 0 bases and at J to 3 bases, leaving 1 base not matched to a gene. Germline assignment: CDR1 SGHVS and CDR2 FQNEAQ. The CDR3 is made up of 15 amino acids.